This entry features one T cell receptor beta chain sequence. Its antigen target is currently unknown. No base-level quality is on record; no much larger clone is a single base apart. Its CDR3 holds 15 amino acids, cysteine through phenylalanine. Left in the record is the CDR3 DNA by itself, 45 bases read in frame from the first base. For this chain, trimming is 5 bases at the V end and 4 bases at the J end, and the number of junction bases without a gene match is 4. According to the germline V gene, CDR1 reads MNHEY and CDR2 reads SVGAGI. The source of the sample is a study of blood T cell repertoires in COVID-19 (TCRdb year 2020). The study in broad terms: Samples covering the acute and convalescent phases of COVID-19 were provided by collaborators in the United States, Italy and Spain. The prospective study material was composed of cDNA or gDNA derived from T cells, B-cell-depleted T cells, or PBMCs. The dataset comprised deeply sampled blood TCRbeta repertoires from subjects exposed to, actively infected with, or recovered from COVID-19. The repertoires were released in a freely available public database meant as a resource for research on the immune response to SARS-CoV-2. The samples were drawn from the first 160 participants of the ongoing ImmuneRACE study and from over a thousand subjects provided by 6 global collaborators. A de-identified subject ID, COVID-19 status, age in years and sex were almost always included in the sample metadata. Where available, HLA class I and class II types were obtained from metadata supplied by the sample provider rather than from assay-based typing.

Participants in the prospective study were enrolled through a virtual design, were aged roughly 18 to 100 years, and lived in approximately 25 United States geographic areas. To assign participants to cohorts, the prospective study relied on clinical history that participants themselves reported in a screening survey and a study questionnaire. Recovered participants in ImmuneRACE Cohort 3 were defined as having two consecutive negative NP/OP PCR tests, clearance from a healthcare professional, or resolution of symptoms. Mobile phlebotomists in the prospective study collected whole blood, serum and a nasopharyngeal or oropharyngeal swab from every participant. Participants in the prospective study had the option to provide additional blood draws and questionnaires over an approximately 2-month period. Blood samples from the prospective study were shipped frozen or at room temperature prior to DNA extraction.

TCRbeta CDR3 regions were amplified from genomic DNA using the immunoSEQ Assay, a bias-controlled multiplex PCR. In the authors' own workflow: The number of nucleated cells in each sample was estimated from the amplification of reference gene primers within the assay. To quantify the absolute abundance of each unique TCRbeta CDR3 rearrangement, sequence reads were collapsed and filtered. For each sample, productive Simpson clonality was calculated as the square root of Simpson's diversity index across productive rearrangements. Drawn from immuneACCESS, this table holds only the in-frame rearrangements with V and J called that TCRdb kept. Clones are partly lost; checked studies trace under half to an unresolved V gene and leave the rest unexplained. V, J and clone size were drawn from that table, and D and trimming were deduced from the DNA. This sample lists roughly 300,000 clones; under 90% were detected once. Of the sample, about 4% is held by the ten largest clones.

General conclusions and limits of the study: How much clinical and demographic metadata was included differed by source and by participant, and the metadata was provided uncurated.

The chain is made from TRBV6-5 and TRBJ2-2; 10 bases in between match TRBD1. Sequences were obtained from PBMCs or T cells enriched from blood (not recorded which). The TCR was taken from a man aged 30-40 years who had recovered from COVID-19. The bases are TGTGCCAGCAGTCCGACAGGGGGCATCACCGGGGAGCTGTTTTTT. Its protein reads: CASSPTGGITGELFF.